These T cell receptor beta chains were read from a single sample in a study of blood T cells in healthy people across ages. Each CDR3 protein is one row after TCRdb ran MiXCR on the 5' RACE reads. In the table there are approximately 700,000 distinct CDR3 sequences, about 30% of which are singletons. Material for sequencing was blood. These receptors were taken from a woman aged 80 or over in good health. Both conserved end residues are part of each CDR3. Size values are once, few and many counts, or a class for expanded clones, and some rows have none.

v_call clone_size cdr3_aa
TRBV29-1 - CSVRGTAPGEQYF
TRBV12-3/TRBV12-4 many CASSPTSDLTDTQYF
TRBV29-1 many CSVSAGREQYF
TRBV4-2 few CASSQEEGPMSSYNSPLHF
TRBV20-1 few CSAGGSVSYEQYF
TRBV15 few CATTPTRSNQPQHF
TRBV7-2 many CASSSRTGGDTQYF
TRBV20-1 many CSTLMGTDTQYF
TRBV3-1 many CASSQEGTDNEQFF
TRBV20-1 - CSARLLADNTYNEQFF
TRBV7-9 many CASSSPGLAGGYNEQFF
TRBV24-1 many CATSPGQEGGYTF
TRBV7-2 many CASSSGPGNQPQHF
TRBV9 many CASSPRLVINEQFF
TRBV2 many CASSVKVLLSYTF
TRBV7-3 - CACSLTAGANYGYTF
TRBV4-3 - CASSQRTPQETQYF